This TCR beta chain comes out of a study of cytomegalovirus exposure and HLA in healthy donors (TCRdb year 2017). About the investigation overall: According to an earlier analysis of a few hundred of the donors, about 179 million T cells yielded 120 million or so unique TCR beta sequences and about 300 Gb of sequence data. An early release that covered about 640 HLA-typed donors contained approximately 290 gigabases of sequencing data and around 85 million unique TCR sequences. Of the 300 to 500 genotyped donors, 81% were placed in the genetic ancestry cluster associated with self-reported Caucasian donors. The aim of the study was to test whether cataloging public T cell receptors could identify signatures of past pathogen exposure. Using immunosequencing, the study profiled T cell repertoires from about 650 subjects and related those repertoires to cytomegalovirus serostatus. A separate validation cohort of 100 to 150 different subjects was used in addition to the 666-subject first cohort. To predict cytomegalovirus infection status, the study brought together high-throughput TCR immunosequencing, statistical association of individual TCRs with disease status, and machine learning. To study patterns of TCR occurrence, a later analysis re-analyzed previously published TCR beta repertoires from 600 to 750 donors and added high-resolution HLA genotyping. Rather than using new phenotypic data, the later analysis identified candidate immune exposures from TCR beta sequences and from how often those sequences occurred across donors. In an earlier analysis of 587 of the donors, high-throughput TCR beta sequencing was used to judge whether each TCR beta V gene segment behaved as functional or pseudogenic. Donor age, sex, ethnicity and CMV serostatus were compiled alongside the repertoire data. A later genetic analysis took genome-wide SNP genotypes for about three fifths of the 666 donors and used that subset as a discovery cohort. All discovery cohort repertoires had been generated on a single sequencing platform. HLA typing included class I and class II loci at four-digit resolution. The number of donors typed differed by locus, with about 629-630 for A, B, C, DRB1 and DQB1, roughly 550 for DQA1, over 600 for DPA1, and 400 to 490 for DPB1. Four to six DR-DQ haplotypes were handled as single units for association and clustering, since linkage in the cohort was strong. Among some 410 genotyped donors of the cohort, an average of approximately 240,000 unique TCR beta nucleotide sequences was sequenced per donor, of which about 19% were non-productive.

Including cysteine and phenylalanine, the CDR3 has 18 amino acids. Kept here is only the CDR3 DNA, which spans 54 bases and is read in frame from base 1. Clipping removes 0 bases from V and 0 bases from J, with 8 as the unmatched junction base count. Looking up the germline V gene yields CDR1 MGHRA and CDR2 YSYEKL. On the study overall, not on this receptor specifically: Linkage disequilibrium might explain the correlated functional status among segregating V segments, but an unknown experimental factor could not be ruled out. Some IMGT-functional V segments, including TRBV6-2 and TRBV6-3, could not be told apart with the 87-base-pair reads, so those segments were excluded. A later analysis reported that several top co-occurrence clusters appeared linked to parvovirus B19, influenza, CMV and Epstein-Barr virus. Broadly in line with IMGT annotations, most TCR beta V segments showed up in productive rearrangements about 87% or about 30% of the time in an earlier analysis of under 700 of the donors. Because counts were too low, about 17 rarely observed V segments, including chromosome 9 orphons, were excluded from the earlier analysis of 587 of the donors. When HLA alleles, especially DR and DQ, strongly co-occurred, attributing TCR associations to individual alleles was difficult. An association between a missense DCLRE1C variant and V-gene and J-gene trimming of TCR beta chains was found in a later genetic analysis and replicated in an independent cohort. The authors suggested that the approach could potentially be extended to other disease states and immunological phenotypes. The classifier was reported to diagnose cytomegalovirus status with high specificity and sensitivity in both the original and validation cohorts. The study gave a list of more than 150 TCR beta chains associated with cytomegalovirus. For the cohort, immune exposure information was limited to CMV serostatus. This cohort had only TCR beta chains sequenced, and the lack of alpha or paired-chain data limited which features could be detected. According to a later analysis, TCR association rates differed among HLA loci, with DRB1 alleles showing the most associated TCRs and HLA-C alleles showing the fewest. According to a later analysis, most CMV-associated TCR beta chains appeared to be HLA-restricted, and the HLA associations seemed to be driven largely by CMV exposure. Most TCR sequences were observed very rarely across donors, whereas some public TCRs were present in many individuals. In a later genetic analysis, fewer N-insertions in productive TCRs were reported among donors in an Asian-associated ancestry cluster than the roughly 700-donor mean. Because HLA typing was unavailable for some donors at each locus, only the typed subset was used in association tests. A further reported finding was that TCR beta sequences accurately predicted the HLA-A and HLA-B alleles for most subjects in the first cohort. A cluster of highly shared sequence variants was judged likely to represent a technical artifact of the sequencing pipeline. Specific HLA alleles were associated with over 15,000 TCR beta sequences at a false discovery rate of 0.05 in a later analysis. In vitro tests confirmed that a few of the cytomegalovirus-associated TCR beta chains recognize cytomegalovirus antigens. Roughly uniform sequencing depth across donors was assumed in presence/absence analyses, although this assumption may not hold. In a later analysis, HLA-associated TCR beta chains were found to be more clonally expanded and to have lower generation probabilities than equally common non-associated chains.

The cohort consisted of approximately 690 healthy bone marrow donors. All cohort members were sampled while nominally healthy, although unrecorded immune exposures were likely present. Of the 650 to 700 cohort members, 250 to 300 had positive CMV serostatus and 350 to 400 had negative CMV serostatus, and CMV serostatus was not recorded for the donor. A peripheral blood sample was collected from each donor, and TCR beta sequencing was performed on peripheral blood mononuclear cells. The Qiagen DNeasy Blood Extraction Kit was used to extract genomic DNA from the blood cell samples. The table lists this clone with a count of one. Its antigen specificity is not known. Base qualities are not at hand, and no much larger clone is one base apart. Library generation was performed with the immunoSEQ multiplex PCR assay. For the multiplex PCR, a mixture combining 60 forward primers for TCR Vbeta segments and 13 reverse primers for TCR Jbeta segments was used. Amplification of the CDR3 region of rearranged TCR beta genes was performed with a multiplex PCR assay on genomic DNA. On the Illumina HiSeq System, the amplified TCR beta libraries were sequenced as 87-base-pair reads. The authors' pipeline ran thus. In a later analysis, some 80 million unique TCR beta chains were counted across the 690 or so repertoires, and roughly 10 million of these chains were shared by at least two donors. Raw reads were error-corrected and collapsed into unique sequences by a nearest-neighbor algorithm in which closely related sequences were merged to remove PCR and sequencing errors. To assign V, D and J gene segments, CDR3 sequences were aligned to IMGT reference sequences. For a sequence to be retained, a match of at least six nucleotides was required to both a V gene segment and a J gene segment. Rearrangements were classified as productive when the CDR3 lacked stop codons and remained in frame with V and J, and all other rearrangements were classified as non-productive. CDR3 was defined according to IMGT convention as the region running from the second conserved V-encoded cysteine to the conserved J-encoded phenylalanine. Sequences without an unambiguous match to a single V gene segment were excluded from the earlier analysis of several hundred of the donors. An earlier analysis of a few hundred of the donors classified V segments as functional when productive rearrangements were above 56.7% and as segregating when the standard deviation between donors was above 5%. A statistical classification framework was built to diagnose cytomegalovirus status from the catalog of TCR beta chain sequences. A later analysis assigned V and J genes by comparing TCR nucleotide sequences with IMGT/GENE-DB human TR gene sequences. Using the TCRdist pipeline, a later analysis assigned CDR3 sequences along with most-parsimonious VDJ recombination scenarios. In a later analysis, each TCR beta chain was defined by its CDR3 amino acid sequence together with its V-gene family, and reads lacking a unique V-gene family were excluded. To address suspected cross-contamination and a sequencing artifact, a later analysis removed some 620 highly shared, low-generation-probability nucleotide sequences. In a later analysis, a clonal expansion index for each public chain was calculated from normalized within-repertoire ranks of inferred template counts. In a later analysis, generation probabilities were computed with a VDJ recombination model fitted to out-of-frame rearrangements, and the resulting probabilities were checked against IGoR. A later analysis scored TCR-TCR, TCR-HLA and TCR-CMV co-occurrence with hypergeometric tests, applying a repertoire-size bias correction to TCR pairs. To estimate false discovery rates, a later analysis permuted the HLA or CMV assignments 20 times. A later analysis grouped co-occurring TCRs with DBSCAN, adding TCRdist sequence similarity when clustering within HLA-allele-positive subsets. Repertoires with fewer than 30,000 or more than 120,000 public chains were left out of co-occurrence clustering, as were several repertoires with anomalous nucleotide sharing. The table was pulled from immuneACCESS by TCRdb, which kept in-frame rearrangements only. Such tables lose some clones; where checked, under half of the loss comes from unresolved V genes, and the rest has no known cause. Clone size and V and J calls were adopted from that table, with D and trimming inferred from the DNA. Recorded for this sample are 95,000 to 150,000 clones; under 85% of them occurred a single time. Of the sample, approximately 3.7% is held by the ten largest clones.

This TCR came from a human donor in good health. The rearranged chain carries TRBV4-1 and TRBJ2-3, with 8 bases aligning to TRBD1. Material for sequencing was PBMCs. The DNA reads TGCGCCAGCAGCCAAGAGCCCAGGACAGGGACTAGCACAGATACGCAGTATTTT. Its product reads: CASSQEPRTGTSTDTQYF.